The 23 T cell receptor beta chains given below trace back to one sample, sequenced in a study of PD-1 blockade in classical Hodgkin lymphoma. Every patient was affected by relapse after autologous stem cell transplantation, while exposure to brentuximab vedotin was not uniform. Using immunoSEQ multiplex PCR, the repertoire was profiled, and TCRdb retains in-frame clones only, with some absent. In the table there are around 24,000 clones, around 70% of which are singletons. This sample comprised peripheral blood mononuclear cells (PBMCs), obtained before the second cycle of nivolumab. The source is a human donor with classical Hodgkin lymphoma.

This chain links TRBV5-6 with TRBJ2-7; no firm D call. There are 14 residues in the CDR3. V shed 0 bases and J shed 9 bases, with 16 bases lying between them. Germline V gene data show CDR1 as SGHDT and CDR2 as YYEEEE. CDR3 DNA sequence: TGTGCCAGCAGCTTGGGCGGCAGCTCCCCCCGGCAGTACTTC. Residues: CASSLGGSSPRQYF.

The rearrangement joins TRBV30 to TRBJ1-5; D unclear. The CDR3 is 13 residues long. CDR1 and CDR2 (germline): GTSNPN, SVGIG (reference sequence). Between the trimmed V and J ends, which lost 4 bases and 7 bases, there was a span of 14 bases. DNA of the CDR3: TGTGCCTGGAAGGGTCTCCCCGGCCAGCCCCAGCATTTT. Residues: CAWKGLPGQPQHF.

The chain combines TRBV19 with TRBJ2-7; 8 bases match TRBD1. This CDR3 comprises 14 residues. Germline values: CDR1 LNHDA, CDR2 SQIVND (reference sequence). V was pared by 7 bases and J by 1 base, with 6 bases of the junction left unmatched. For the CDR3, the DNA is TGTGCCAGTAATGCCGGGACAGGTTCCTACGAGCAGTACTTC. This codes for CASNAGTGSYEQYF.

The V gene is TRBV19, the J gene TRBJ1-2; the D gene is possibly TRBD1 (5 bases). The CDR3 covers 12 residues. Trimming took off 11 bases at V and 3 bases at J, with 13 bases between the two ends. Germline CDR1 LNHDA, CDR2 SQIVND (reference sequence). CDR3 protein: CAGTVGDYGYTF. The CDR3 DNA reads TGTGCCGGGACTGTCGGGGACTATGGCTACACCTTC.

The CDR3 DNA reads TGTGCCAGCAGTTTAAATGAAAAACTGTTTTTT. This translates into CASSLNEKLFF. The genes are TRBV28 and TRBJ1-4; D call uncertain. There are 11 residues in the CDR3. The V gene's germline CDR1 is MDHEN and CDR2 SYDVKM. V dropped 2 bases and J dropped 5 bases, with 0 bases sitting between them.

This sequence joins TRBV5-6 and TRBJ2-7, with 10 nucleotides matching TRBD1. Trimming took 1 base from V and 4 from J; bases not matched to a gene: 5. Looked up from germline, CDR1 is SGHDT and CDR2 is YYEEEE. The CDR3 length is 15 residues. As DNA, the CDR3 is TGTGCCAGCAGCTTGCCGGACAGGGGGACGTACGAGCAGTACTTC. It yields the protein CASSLPDRGTYEQYF.

The chain uses TRBV7-2 and TRBJ2-7; TRBD1 is a possible D gene (5 bases). Trimming left V 1 base short and J 5 bases short, with 9 bases between. The germline V gene has CDR1 SGHTA and CDR2 FQGNSA. The CDR3 consists of 13 residues. The CDR3 region is CASSLVGRDEQYF. The CDR3 region has the DNA TGTGCCAGCAGCTTAGTGGGCAGGGACGAGCAGTACTTC.

The gene calls are TRBV6-5 and TRBJ1-1; no firm D call. Germline V gene sequence: CDR1 MNHEY, CDR2 SVGAGI. CDR3 size: 15 residues. With 0 bases removed from V and 2 bases from J, the gap between germline ends came to 10 bases. CDR3 nucleotides: TGTGCCAGCAGTTACTCGGGGTTGGTAAACACTGAAGCTTTCTTT. It is translated as CASSYSGLVNTEAFF.

The chain couples TRBV15 to TRBJ1-4; D uncertain. The CDR3 is made up of 17 amino acids. The germline CDR1 and CDR2 sequences are LNHNV and YYDKDF (reference sequence). V dropped 0 bases and J dropped 0 bases, with 11 bases sitting between them. In nucleotides, the CDR3 is TGTGCCACCAGCAGAGATCCCCAGCGTGCAACTAATGAAAAACTGTTTTTT. Its translation: CATSRDPQRATNEKLFF.

This clone was seen more than once but under ten times. The V and J genes are TRBV2 and TRBJ2-7, with TRBD2 matching over 8 bases. The junction had 4 bases not matched to a gene; V was cut back by 8 bases and J by 1 base. The germline CDR1 and CDR2 sequences are SNHLY and FYNNEI. The CDR3 loop spans 13 amino acids. The chain's CDR3 is CASLAGGSYEQYF. In nucleotides, the CDR3 is TGTGCCAGCCTGGCGGGGGGATCCTACGAGCAGTACTTC.

This chain links TRBV15 with TRBJ2-6; D unresolved. Germline V gives CDR1 LNHNV, CDR2 YYDKDF (reference sequence). The CDR3 covers 15 residues. V was trimmed by 3 bases and J by 4 bases, leaving 10 bases between them. The CDR3 loop is CATSSGVFGANVLTF. Here the CDR3 DNA reads TGTGCCACCAGCAGTGGCGTGTTCGGGGCCAACGTCCTGACTTTC.

The genes are TRBV5-1 and TRBJ2-7; D possibly corresponds to TRBD1 (5 bases). The V end was cut by 0 bases, the J end by 9 bases, with 22 bases between. This CDR3 is built from 16 residues. The germline gives CDR1 SGHRS, CDR2 YFSETQ. The CDR3 DNA reads TGCGCCAGCAGCTTGGACTCAGGGCTCAATCTCTTTCGGCAGTACTTC. Its translation is CASSLDSGLNLFRQYF. The full variable domain, rest sourced from reference TRBV5-1 and TRBJ2-7, is KAGVTQTPRYLIKTRGQQVTLSCSPISGHRSVSWYQQTPGQGLQFLFEYFSETQRNKGNFPGRFSGRQFSNSRSEMNVSTLELGDSALYLCASSLDSGLNLFRQYFGPGTRLTVT.

This rearrangement joins TRBV6-5 to TRBJ1-1; TRBD1 is a possible D gene (6 bases). This CDR3 has 14 residues. The V and J ends lost 4 bases and 1 base respectively, with 10 bases between them. The germline V gene has CDR1 MNHEY and CDR2 SVGAGI. The CDR3 DNA sequence: TGTGCCAGCAGTTCGACAGGCAGGAACACTGAAGCTTTCTTT. It is translated as CASSSTGRNTEAFF.

This clone has just a few counts. The chain uses TRBV6-5 and TRBJ2-1, with 8 positions matching TRBD2. This CDR3 has 15 residues. Losses at the gene ends were 5 bases for V and 6 bases for J; bases not matched to a gene: 9. CDR1 is MNHEY and CDR2 is SVGAGI in the germline V gene. The CDR3 loop is CASSLGGGPGNEQFF. In DNA form, the CDR3 reads TGTGCCAGCAGTCTTGGCGGGGGGCCCGGCAATGAGCAGTTCTTC.

The chain has TRBV14 and TRBJ2-7, with 9 bases fitting TRBD2. Germline CDR1 reads SGHDN; CDR2 reads FVKESK. The CDR3 is made up of 15 amino acids. Trimming removed 4 bases from V and 1 base from J; junction bases left unmatched: 5. CDR3 bases: TGTGCCAGCAGCCCCGTGGCGGGGGGGTCCTACGAGCAGTACTTC. Its translation: CASSPVAGGSYEQYF.

This chain connects TRBV4-1 to TRBJ1-6; TRBD1 matches at 11 bases. Germline V gene lookup returns CDR1 MGHRA and CDR2 YSYEKL. Trimming at V came to 3 bases and at J to 7 bases, leaving 5 bases not matched to a gene. The length of the CDR3 is 16 residues. The CDR3 loop reads CASSQRTGGSNSPLHF. The CDR3 nucleotides read TGCGCCAGCAGCCAGAGGACAGGGGGCTCAAATTCACCCCTCCACTTT.

V is TRBV28 and J is TRBJ1-3; no clear D gene. This CDR3 spans 15 amino acids. Per germline, CDR1 MDHEN and CDR2 SYDVKM. Trimming pared 2 bases from V and 0 bases from J, leaving 8 bases between. This CDR3 reads CASSLRALSGNTIYF. The CDR3 DNA reads TGTGCCAGCAGTTTAAGAGCCCTCTCTGGAAACACCATATATTTT.

The chain uses TRBV19 and TRBJ2-7, with D hard to call. CDR3 length equals 13 residues. The V end was cut by 3 bases, the J end by 0 bases, with 6 bases between. CDR1 and CDR2 from the germline V gene are LNHDA and SQIVND (reference sequence). The CDR3 here is CASSMTGSYEQYF. CDR3 DNA: TGTGCCAGTAGTATGACGGGCTCCTACGAGCAGTACTTC.

The chain has TRBV28 and TRBJ2-7; the D is unclear. The V and J ends lost 8 bases and 3 bases respectively, with 17 bases between them. CDR3 length equals 14 residues. Germline CDR1 MDHEN, CDR2 SYDVKM. In nucleotides, the CDR3 is TGTGCCAGCGAACGACGGGCTAACGTCTACGAGCAGTACTTC. This codes for CASERRANVYEQYF.

V is TRBV7-2 and J is TRBJ2-1, with D possibly TRBD1 on 5 matching bases. The V end lost 2 bases, the J end lost 0 bases, and 14 bases lay between the germline ends. Per the germline V gene, CDR1 is SGHTA and CDR2 is FQGNSA. This CDR3 has 17 amino acids. The CDR3 sequence is CASSLTLRVGSYNEQFF. DNA for the CDR3: TGTGCCAGCAGCTTAACCCTCAGGGTGGGCTCCTACAATGAGCAGTTCTTC.

In its sample, this clone ranks as medium-sized. Different DNA sequences within this sample yield the same CDR3. The chain is built from TRBV10-3 and TRBJ1-4; weak D call: TRBD1 (5 bases). In germline, CDR1 is ENHRY, CDR2 SYGVKD. The germline V and J ends were trimmed by 2 bases and 7 bases, with 8 bases remaining between them. The CDR3 consists of 13 residues. CDR3 residues: CAISEEGVEKLFF. DNA of the CDR3: TGTGCCATCAGTGAGGAAGGGGTTGAAAAACTGTTTTTT.

The chain couples TRBV6-1 to TRBJ2-1; 9 bases map to TRBD2. The length of the CDR3 is 15 residues. Germline-derived CDR1 and CDR2 are MNHNS and SASEGT. Germline trimming cut 6 bases from V and 9 bases from J; bases unmatched to any gene: 12. CDR3 amino acids: CASSIAGANGGEQFF. The CDR3 DNA reads as TGTGCCAGCAGCATAGCGGGAGCTAACGGGGGTGAGCAGTTCTTC.

This clone has just a few counts. The chain joins TRBV15 to TRBJ2-2; the D gene is possibly TRBD1 (6 bases). The CDR3 runs 15 residues. The germline V gene encodes CDR1 LNHNV and CDR2 YYDKDF (reference sequence). Trimming cost V 7 bases and J 1 base, with 13 bases left between them. The CDR3 protein is CATTQGSVNTGELFF. CDR3 in DNA: TGTGCCACCACCCAGGGGTCAGTGAACACCGGGGAGCTGTTTTTT.